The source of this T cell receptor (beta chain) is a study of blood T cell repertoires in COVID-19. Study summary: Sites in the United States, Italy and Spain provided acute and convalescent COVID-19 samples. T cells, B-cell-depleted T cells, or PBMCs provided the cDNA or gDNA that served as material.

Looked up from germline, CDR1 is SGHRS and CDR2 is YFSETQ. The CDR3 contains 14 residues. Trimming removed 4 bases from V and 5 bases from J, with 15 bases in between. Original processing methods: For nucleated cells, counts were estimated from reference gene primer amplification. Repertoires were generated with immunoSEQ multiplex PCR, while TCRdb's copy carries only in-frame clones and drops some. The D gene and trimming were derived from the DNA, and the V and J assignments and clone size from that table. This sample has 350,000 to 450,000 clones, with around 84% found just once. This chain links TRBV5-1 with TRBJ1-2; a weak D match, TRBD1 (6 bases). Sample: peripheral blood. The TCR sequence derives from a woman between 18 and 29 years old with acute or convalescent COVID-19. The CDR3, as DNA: TGCGCCAGCAGCCCCGGGGGGGCGCGTTATGGCTACACCTTC. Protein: CASSPGGARYGYTF. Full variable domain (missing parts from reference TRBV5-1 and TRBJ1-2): KAGVTQTPRYLIKTRGQQVTLSCSPISGHRSVSWYQQTPGQGLQFLFEYFSETQRNKGNFPGRFSGRQFSNSRSEMNVSTLELGDSALYLCASSPGGARYGYTFGSGTRLTVV.